Following are 17 T cell receptor beta chains from one sample sequenced in a study of shared clonotypes between healthy human individuals. Method: immunoSEQ multiplex PCR; TCRdb's copy keeps in-frame clones and lacks some. The sample gives 2 million to 2.5 million clones, 93% of which show up once; roughly 0.36% is in the top ten. Sequenced sample: naive CD4+ T cells from PBMCs. Regarding subset: CD45RA+ positively selected. All receptors come from a young man in good health. Some clones in this sample may be carry-over from other donors' samples.

This clone appeared once. The chain has TRBV19 and TRBJ1-1, with 9 bases that match TRBD1. This CDR3 is built from 15 residues. Germline V gene sequence: CDR1 LNHDA, CDR2 SQIVND (reference sequence). The junction had 5 bases not matched to a gene; V was cut back by 4 bases and J by 2 bases. The CDR3 nucleotides are TGTGCCAGTAGTACACCGGGACAGGGCAACACTGAAGCTTTCTTT. This translates into CASSTPGQGNTEAFF. The variable domain in full, completed from reference TRBV19 and TRBJ1-1, reads DGGITQSPKYLFRKEGQNVTLSCEQNLNHDAMYWYRQDPGQGLRLIYYSQIVNDFQKGDIAEGYSVSREKKESFPLTVTSAQKNPTAFYLCASSTPGQGNTEAFFGQGTRLTVV.

J is TRBJ1-5 and V is TRBV28; D perhaps matches TRBD1 (6 bases). The CDR3 runs 12 residues. Germline V lookup: CDR1 MDHEN, CDR2 SYDVKM. Trimming left V 10 bases short and J 7 bases short, with 14 bases between. The CDR3 reads CATMTGGQPQHF. CDR3 DNA: TGTGCCACCATGACAGGCGGCCAGCCCCAGCATTTT.

A note on this clone: At one boundary the junction diverges from the germline segment, which might be a read error. The chain links TRBV25-1 to TRBJ2-7; D tentatively fits TRBD1 or TRBD2 (5 bases each). This CDR3 region has 14 residues. Germline-derived CDR1 and CDR2 are MGHDK and SYGVNS. CDR3 nucleotide sequence: TGTGCCAGCAGTGAATATAAGGGACGGCCCGGGACCCACTTC. Amino acid sequence: CASSEYKGRPGTHF.

The genes are TRBV2 and TRBJ1-3; unclear D gene. This CDR3 contains 16 residues. CDR1 is SNHLY, CDR2 FYNNEI, per germline. V dropped 2 bases and J dropped 0 bases, with 11 bases sitting between them. For the CDR3, the DNA is TGTGCCAGCAGTGAATTGCAGGTTTCCTCTGGAAACACCATATATTTT. The encoded protein is CASSELQVSSGNTIYF.

The chain recombines TRBV5-1 with TRBJ2-3, with 9 bases identical to TRBD1. Germline values: CDR1 SGHRS, CDR2 YFSETQ. CDR3 length: 15 residues. J was trimmed by 2 bases and V by 3 bases; bases with no gene match: 4. The CDR3 bases are TGCGCCAGCAGCTCTGGGACAGGGTACACAGATACGCAGTATTTT. It codes for CASSSGTGYTDTQYF.

The V and J genes are TRBV2 and TRBJ1-5; tentative D call: TRBD1 (6 bases). Germline V gene data show CDR1 as SNHLY and CDR2 as FYNNEI. V was pared by 2 bases and J by 2 bases, with 19 bases between. The CDR3 runs 18 residues. As DNA, the CDR3 is TGTGCCAGCAGTGAACGCTGGGGGACAAGCGGGGGCAATCAGCCCCAGCATTTT. Translated, it gives CASSERWGTSGGNQPQHF.

The genes are TRBV6-1 and TRBJ1-1; D ambiguous. Germline V gene sequence: CDR1 MNHNS, CDR2 SASEGT. V was cut by 1 base and J by 5 bases, with 14 bases left in between. CDR3 size: 15 residues. In nucleotides, the CDR3 is TGTGCCAGCAGTGAAGTATGGGTAGGTCGGACTGAAGCTTTCTTT. It specifies CASSEVWVGRTEAFF.

The chain recombines TRBV10-3 with TRBJ1-5, with D possibly matching TRBD1 (6 bases). The CDR3 contains 14 residues. The germline CDR1 and CDR2 sequences are ENHRY and SYGVKD. V was trimmed by 4 bases and J by 3 bases, leaving 10 bases between them. The CDR3 is CAISGQEPNQPQHF. In DNA form, the CDR3 reads TGTGCCATCAGTGGACAGGAACCCAATCAGCCCCAGCATTTT.

Concerning this clone itself: Sequence at one end of the junction differs from germline and may be a read error. The gene calls are TRBV7-2 and TRBJ2-2; D might be TRBD2 (6 bases). The germline V gene encodes CDR1 SGHTA and CDR2 FQGNSA. CDR3 size: 14 residues. CDR3 in amino acids: CASSLSGDTGGLFF. The CDR3 bases are TGTGCCAGCAGCTTAAGTGGCGATACCGGGGGGCTGTTTTTT.

A word on this clone: Additional DNA sequences in this sample encode the identical CDR3. The rearrangement joins TRBV5-1 to TRBJ2-7; D call uncertain. CDR1 is SGHRS and CDR2 is YFSETQ in the germline V gene. Trimming removed 0 bases from V and 2 bases from J, with 6 bases in between. CDR3 length: 13 residues. CDR3 protein: CASSLDGPYEQYF. The DNA for the CDR3 is TGCGCCAGCAGCTTGGACGGCCCCTACGAGCAGTACTTC.

The V gene is TRBV29-1, the J gene TRBJ2-3; D unclear. This CDR3 comprises 12 residues. Trimming removed 2 bases at V and 4 bases at J, with 7 bases between. The germline V gene encodes CDR1 SQVTM and CDR2 ANQGSEA. The CDR3 DNA reads as TGCAGCGTTGAACCGACCCCAGATACGCAGTATTTT. Its protein product is CSVEPTPDTQYF.

The chain combines TRBV9 with TRBJ1-4; TRBD1 is a possible D gene (5 bases). The CDR3 sequence is 14 residues long. Trimming took off 7 bases at V and 8 bases at J, with 18 bases between the two ends. Germline V gene data show CDR1 as SGDLS and CDR2 as YYNGEE. The CDR3 protein is CASSTPGAGEKLFF. CDR3 nucleotide sequence: TGTGCCAGCTCAACCCCCGGGGCTGGGGAAAAACTGTTTTTT.

This rearrangement joins TRBV11-2 to TRBJ1-1; unclear D gene. This CDR3 has 14 amino acids. Germline V gives CDR1 SGHAT, CDR2 FQNNGV. V was shortened by 3 bases and J by 2 bases, with 10 bases between the two germline ends. The CDR3 here is CASSFNAGNTEAFF. The CDR3 DNA reads TGTGCCAGCAGCTTCAACGCGGGAAACACTGAAGCTTTCTTT. The full variable domain, in which reference TRBV11-2 and TRBJ1-1 provide the parts outside the CDR3, is EAGVAQSPRYKIIEKRQSVAFWCNPISGHATLYWYQQILGQGPKLLIQFQNNGVVDDSQLPKDRFSAERLKGVDSTLKIQPAKLEDSAVYLCASSFNAGNTEAFFGQGTRLTVV.

This chain connects TRBV9 to TRBJ2-7, with TRBD2 matching 8 bases. The ends lost 4 bases at V and 6 bases at J; junction bases unmatched: 12. Germline lookup yields CDR1 SGDLS and CDR2 YYNGEE. CDR3 size: 15 residues. In nucleotides, the CDR3 is TGTGCCAGCAGCTTTCGAGCGGGAGTACAAGGCGAGCAGTACTTC. This sequence encodes CASSFRAGVQGEQYF.

The chain couples TRBV5-1 to TRBJ2-3; 10 bases match TRBD2. This CDR3 comprises 17 residues. Germline CDR1 SGHRS, CDR2 YFSETQ. After removal of 0 bases from V and 4 bases from J, the junction contained 8 bases not matched to a gene. CDR3 amino acids: CASSLESSGSGSDTQYF. CDR3 in DNA: TGCGCCAGCAGCTTGGAGTCTAGCGGGAGTGGGTCAGATACGCAGTATTTT.

The V call is TRBV6-1, the J call TRBJ1-2; D is possibly TRBD1 (5 bases). CDR3 length equals 14 residues. V gave up 6 bases and J gave up 7 bases, with 18 bases separating them. CDR1 is MNHNS and CDR2 is SASEGT in the germline V gene. This chain's CDR3 is CASSQGELRRGYTF. In DNA form, the CDR3 reads TGTGCCAGCAGCCAGGGAGAGCTTCGGCGTGGCTACACCTTC.

The chain is built from TRBV6-5 and TRBJ2-7, with D unclear. The ends were cut back, 2 bases at V and 3 bases at J, with 8 bases in the middle. The CDR3 covers 13 residues. From germline, CDR1 is MNHEY and CDR2 SVGAGI. CDR3 DNA sequence: TGTGCCAGCAGTTACACTATCCTCTACGAGCAGTACTTC. Protein: CASSYTILYEQYF.